This T cell receptor (beta chain) was found in a study of tumor-infiltrating lymphocytes in primary liver carcinoma. As for the study in general: Patients were both men and women, whose ages ran from 30 to 69 years.

CDR1 is ENHRY, CDR2 SYGVKD, per germline. The CDR3 covers 14 residues. Regarding this clonotype: A junction end diverges from the germline sequence, so it may reflect a read error.

Unsorted bulk tissue of about 18-34 mg yielded co-extracted RNA and DNA. More than 75% viable tumor cells made up every tumor sample. With a constant-region primer, TCR beta cDNA was made from about 0.55 ug of total RNA. A slightly modified ARM-PCR protocol with three nested multiplex PCR rounds produced these TCR beta libraries. Amplification in the first two PCR rounds was performed using TRBV1-TRBV30 forward primers and a C-beta reverse primer for approximately 10 cycles each. TCRdb re-analysed the multiplex PCR reads in MiXCR, keeping a single row per CDR3 protein. The sample records 20,000 to 25,000 distinct CDR3 sequences, more than 70% being singletons.

The sequence derives from a woman aged 30 to 39 with primary liver carcinoma and hepatitis B virus infection. This chain links TRBV10-3 with TRBJ2-1; D possibly corresponds to TRBD2 (5 bases). Sample: liver tumor tissue from sampling region 2. Subset in this sample: tumor region T2, inferior pole. CDR3 residues: CANSTTATRGEQFF. The CDR3 bases are TGTGCCAACAGTACCACGGCGACCCGGGGTGAGCAGTTCTTC.